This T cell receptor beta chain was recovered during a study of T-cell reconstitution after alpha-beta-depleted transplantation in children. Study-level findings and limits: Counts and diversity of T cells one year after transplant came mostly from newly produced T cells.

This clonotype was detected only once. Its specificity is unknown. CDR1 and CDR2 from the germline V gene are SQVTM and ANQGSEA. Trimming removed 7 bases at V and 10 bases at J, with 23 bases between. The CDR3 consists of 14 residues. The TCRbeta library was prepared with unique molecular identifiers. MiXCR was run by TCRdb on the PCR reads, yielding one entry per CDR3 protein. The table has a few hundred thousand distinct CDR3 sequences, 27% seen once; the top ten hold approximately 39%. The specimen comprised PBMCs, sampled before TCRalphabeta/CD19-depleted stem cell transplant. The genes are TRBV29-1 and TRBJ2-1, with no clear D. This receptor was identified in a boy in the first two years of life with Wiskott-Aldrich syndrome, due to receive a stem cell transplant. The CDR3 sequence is CSGQRVAFSGEQFF. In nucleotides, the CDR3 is TGCAGCGGACAACGGGTGGCCTTTTCTGGGGAGCAGTTCTTC.